Each of the 10 T cell receptor beta chains below was sequenced from the same sample in a study of shared clonotypes between healthy human individuals. Clones were sequenced by immunoSEQ multiplex PCR, and TCRdb holds only the in-frame ones, with some missing. The sample shows around 2,000,000 clones, over 85% of them seen only once. Sequences were obtained from naive CD4+ T cells sorted from blood. Sample subset: CD45RA+ positively selected. All receptors derive from a man between 18 and 29 years old in good health.

The rearrangement joins TRBV7-2 to TRBJ1-2, with D tentatively TRBD1 (5 bases). V was pared by 9 bases and J by 2 bases, with 16 bases between. The CDR3 spans 14 residues. The germline V gene encodes CDR1 SGHTA and CDR2 FQGNSA. The CDR3 DNA reads as TGTGCCAGTGTCGCGGGGCAGCTAAACTATGGCTACACCTTC. Translated, it gives CASVAGQLNYGYTF. The full variable domain, in which reference TRBV7-2 and TRBJ1-2 provide the parts outside the CDR3, is GAGVSQSPSNKVTEKGKDVELRCDPISGHTALYWYRQSLGQGLEFLIYFQGNSAPDKSGLPSDRFSAERTGGSVSTLTIQRTQQEDSAVYLCASVAGQLNYGYTFGSGTRLTVV.

This clone was seen once. The chain links TRBV6-5 to TRBJ2-7, with D tentatively TRBD1 (6 bases). This CDR3 is 12 amino acids long. Germline V gene sequence: CDR1 MNHEY, CDR2 SVGAGI. Trimming removed 2 bases at V and 6 bases at J, with 8 bases between. The CDR3 coding sequence is TGTGCCAGCAGTTACGGGGGCGCCGAGCAGTACTTC. Encoded protein: CASSYGGAEQYF.

This chain joins TRBV5-1 and TRBJ2-1, with D tentatively TRBD1 or TRBD2 (5 bases each). CDR3 length: 15 amino acids. The V end was cut by 2 bases, the J end by 1 base, with 10 bases between. Germline V gene data show CDR1 as SGHRS and CDR2 as YFSETQ. The CDR3 sequence is CASSFMGESYNEQFF. CDR3 DNA sequence: TGCGCCAGCAGCTTCATGGGGGAGTCCTACAATGAGCAGTTCTTC. The full variable domain, in which reference TRBV5-1 and TRBJ2-1 provide the parts outside the CDR3, is KAGVTQTPRYLIKTRGQQVTLSCSPISGHRSVSWYQQTPGQGLQFLFEYFSETQRNKGNFPGRFSGRQFSNSRSEMNVSTLELGDSALYLCASSFMGESYNEQFFGPGTRLTVL.

The chain uses TRBV4-1 and TRBJ1-4, with no clear D. V lost 0 bases and J 0 bases, leaving 8 bases between the germline ends. Germline V CDR1 and CDR2: MGHRA, YSYEKL. The CDR3 consists of 16 residues. CDR3 bases: TGCGCCAGCAGCCAAGATGCCGCCGCAACTAATGAAAAACTGTTTTTT. Its protein product is CASSQDAAATNEKLFF.

The chain combines TRBV7-2 with TRBJ2-1; D could derive from TRBD1 or TRBD2 (5 bases each). CDR1 is SGHTA and CDR2 is FQGNSA in the germline V gene. Trimming took off 4 bases at V and 6 bases at J, with 10 bases between the two ends. This CDR3 has 13 residues. The CDR3 reads CASSWGPPNEQFF. CDR3 bases: TGTGCCAGCAGCTGGGGACCTCCCAATGAGCAGTTCTTC.

About this clone: The sample has other DNA sequences that encode this CDR3 too. The J gene is TRBJ2-7, the V gene TRBV5-1, with unresolved D. Germline CDR1 and CDR2: SGHRS and YFSETQ. V was clipped by 0 bases and J by 2 bases, with 9 bases between them. The length of the CDR3 is 14 residues. The CDR3, as DNA: TGCGCCAGCAGCTTGGTCCCGGGCGCCTACGAGCAGTACTTC. Protein: CASSLVPGAYEQYF.

The V and J genes are TRBV5-1 and TRBJ2-1, with D uncertain. The V and J ends lost 1 base and 4 bases respectively, with 15 bases between them. Germline V gives CDR1 SGHRS, CDR2 YFSETQ. The CDR3 is 16 amino acids. Written as DNA, the CDR3 is TGCGCCAGCAGCTTGCGGCCCCCAGATACGTACAATGAGCAGTTCTTC. It encodes CASSLRPPDTYNEQFF.

The V and J genes are TRBV10-1 and TRBJ2-5; TRBD1 matches 7 bases. CDR1 and CDR2 from the germline V gene are WNHNN and SYGVQD (reference sequence). J gave up 11 bases and V 3 bases, and 12 bases lay outside the gene matches. This CDR3 spans 14 amino acids. CDR3 protein: CASSELRDSTKQYF. CDR3 bases: TGCGCCAGCAGTGAACTCCGGGACAGTACAAAGCAGTACTTC.

Regarding this clone: Possible read error: a much larger clone is one base away. V and J are TRBV6-1 and TRBJ1-5; tentatively, D is TRBD1 (6 bases). Germline V lookup: CDR1 MNHNS, CDR2 SASEGT. The CDR3 is made up of 13 amino acids. V dropped 4 bases and J dropped 4 bases, with 8 bases sitting between them. CDR3 DNA: TGTGCCAGCAGTGGGACAGAGAATCAGCCCCAGCATTTT. As protein: CASSGTENQPQHF.

The gene calls are TRBV11-2 and TRBJ1-1, with no clear D. V gave up 4 bases and J gave up 11 bases, with 11 bases separating them. CDR1 SGHAT and CDR2 FQNNGV come from the germline V gene. This CDR3 is built from 11 residues. The CDR3 reads CASSSDVRAFF. As DNA, the CDR3 is TGTGCCAGCAGCTCGGACGTTCGGGCTTTCTTT.